This T cell receptor beta chain was captured in a study of neoadjuvant nivolumab and ipilimumab in lung cancer (dated by TCRdb to the early 2020s). Regarding the research as a whole: Intravenous nivolumab was dosed at 3 mg/kg on days 1, 15 and 29, and in the combination arm ipilimumab 1 mg/kg was added on day 1 only. The major pathologic response (MPR) rate in the intention-to-treat population in each study arm was designated as the primary trial endpoint. The trial treated roughly 42 patients with operable NSCLC: approximately 23 were randomized to nivolumab monotherapy and 21 to nivolumab plus ipilimumab. TCR repertoires in pretherapy (baseline) peripheral blood were compared with TCR repertoires in tumors resected at surgery after neoadjuvant immune checkpoint blockade. Matched pretherapy and resected tumor pairs were analyzed for seven patients: four treated with nivolumab and three with nivolumab plus ipilimumab.

About this clone: What this receptor recognizes is not known. Base quality data are lacking; no much larger clone is found one base away.

The CDR3 has 15 amino acids, counting the end cysteine and phenylalanine. Left in the record is the CDR3 DNA by itself, 45 bases read in frame from the first base. V trim: 3 bases; J trim: 2 bases; unmatched bases: 2. For CDR1 and CDR2, the germline V gene (reference sequence) lists MNHEY and SMNVEV. Receptor libraries were prepared by the immunoSEQ multiplex PCR assay. Under the source paper's analysis protocol: Repertoires were summarized by richness and clonality, and significantly expanded and contracted clones were identified between pre- and post-therapy samples. In TCRdb, the immuneACCESS table is reduced to in-frame sequences with V and J assigned. These tables do not hold every clone; where another copy was compared, an unresolved V gene accounts for under half, and the others remain unexplained. The V and J calls and the clone size are those of that table, but D and trimming were determined from the DNA. Counted in this sample were 28,000 or so clones; approximately 86% of them appeared once. The biggest ten clones account for about 5.5% of the sample.

The meaning of the sample's time point label: at surgical resection after neoadjuvant nivolumab +/- ipilimumab. The samples were taken from NEOSTAR, a phase 2 randomized trial in operable NSCLC that tested neoadjuvant nivolumab or nivolumab plus ipilimumab, followed by surgery. General findings and caveats noted by the study authors: There was no significant correlation between TCR clonality and pathologic tumor regression, and just a single major-pathologic-response sample was available for the clonality-regression analysis. From pretherapy to surgery, tumor T-cell richness and clonality went up in three of three dual-therapy tumors, versus only two of four nivolumab-treated tumors. Richness in tumors resected after neoadjuvant therapy showed a positive correlation with pretherapy blood TCR richness (Spearman R ~ 0.85). A small number of samples underwent TCR sequencing. Compared with tumor-adjacent uninvolved lung, resected tumors had greater TCR richness and clonality, and increases showed up in more of the dual-therapy-treated tumors.

This clonotype was obtained from an adult with non-small cell lung cancer. This specimen was tumor tissue, taken after neoadjuvant nivolumab, alone or with ipilimumab, at or shortly before surgery. Recombination joined TRBV27 with TRBJ2-7; 12 nucleotides in the junction match TRBD2. The nucleotides are TGTGCCAGCAGTTTCCTAGCGGGAGGGCCCTACGAGCAGTACTTC. It encodes CASSFLAGGPYEQYF.